The T cell receptor (beta chain) described here comes from a study of identifying expanded T cells in peripheral blood. This CDR3 is built from 16 residues. Per the germline V gene, CDR1 is SGHTA and CDR2 is FQGNSA. Trimming left V 1 base short and J 4 bases short, with 11 bases between. Collection occurred without any documented infections or immune events in donors. TCRdb keeps only in-frame clones here, not all; method: immunoSEQ multiplex PCR. The repertoire holds about 97,000 clones, with around 88% as singletons. The material sequenced was blood. The TCR was taken from a person aged 18 to 75 in good health. V and J are TRBV7-2 and TRBJ1-6; no definite D call. The CDR3 sequence is CASSLGHLQYNSPLHF. For the CDR3, the DNA is TGTGCCAGCAGCTTAGGGCACCTTCAGTATAATTCACCCCTCCACTTT.